This is a list of T cell receptor beta chains from one sample in a study of monozygotic twins with inflammatory bowel disease. TCRdb re-called the 5' RACE reads, yielding one record per CDR3 amino acid sequence without DNA. The sample holds about 160,000 distinct CDR3 sequences. The sample consisted of blood. The receptors come from a human donor with ulcerative colitis or Crohn's disease, or a healthy co-twin of an affected twin (not recorded which). Both conserved end residues are part of each CDR3. Each record gives: CDR3 protein, J gene, V gene.

CDR3 protein: CASSLVSSNQPQHF; J gene: TRBJ1-5; V gene: TRBV28
CDR3 protein: CASSLIVGLAYQETQYF; J gene: TRBJ2-5; V gene: TRBV12-3/TRBV12-4
CDR3 protein: CASKSLNSGRIFDTQYF; J gene: TRBJ2-3; V gene: TRBV19
CDR3 protein: CASSLAGGGEIYNEQFF; J gene: TRBJ2-1; V gene: TRBV12-3/TRBV12-4
CDR3 protein: CASSQGEGDNYGYTF; J gene: TRBJ1-2; V gene: TRBV4-2
CDR3 protein: CASSPTVGSGANVLTF; J gene: TRBJ2-6; V gene: TRBV5-1
CDR3 protein: CSVNVGEKLFF; J gene: TRBJ1-4; V gene: TRBV29-1
CDR3 protein: CSAPQGWGVTEAFF; J gene: TRBJ1-1; V gene: TRBV20-1
CDR3 protein: CASSSTGAGETQYF; J gene: TRBJ2-5; V gene: TRBV5-1
CDR3 protein: CASSRGGREIDTQYF; J gene: TRBJ2-3; V gene: TRBV7-2
CDR3 protein: CASSERREQYF; J gene: TRBJ2-7; V gene: TRBV6-1
CDR3 protein: CASTYGSKLEAFF; J gene: TRBJ1-1; V gene: TRBV28
CDR3 protein: CASSTPGSVYNEQFF; J gene: TRBJ2-1; V gene: TRBV7-9
CDR3 protein: CASSIGGANYGYTF; J gene: TRBJ1-2; V gene: TRBV5-1
CDR3 protein: CASSSLGTENYGYTF; J gene: TRBJ1-2; V gene: TRBV28
CDR3 protein: CSVPAEGMNTEAFF; J gene: TRBJ1-1; V gene: TRBV29-1
CDR3 protein: CASSLVGGNNEQFF; J gene: TRBJ2-1; V gene: TRBV28
CDR3 protein: CASSYLGRGNNEQFF; J gene: TRBJ2-1; V gene: TRBV6-5
CDR3 protein: CASSLYGTPHLYLSNQPQHF; J gene: TRBJ1-5; V gene: TRBV23-1
CDR3 protein: CASSLGGGLNTEAFF; J gene: TRBJ1-1; V gene: TRBV7-6
CDR3 protein: CSAPDRVYDEQYF; J gene: TRBJ2-7; V gene: TRBV20-1
CDR3 protein: CASSQDWAAYGYTF; J gene: TRBJ1-2; V gene: TRBV4-2
CDR3 protein: CASSTPPGLKNEQFF; J gene: TRBJ2-1; V gene: TRBV19
CDR3 protein: CSASGFGGDSYEQYF; J gene: TRBJ2-7; V gene: TRBV20-1
CDR3 protein: CASSLVASGANVLTF; J gene: TRBJ2-6; V gene: TRBV5-1
CDR3 protein: CASSRTGREGYTF; J gene: TRBJ1-2; V gene: TRBV6-5
CDR3 protein: CASSLELDDNEQFF; J gene: TRBJ2-1; V gene: TRBV5-1
CDR3 protein: CASSHSPGESRNTEAFF; J gene: TRBJ1-1; V gene: TRBV4-2
CDR3 protein: CASSLEGQGKMVF; J gene: TRBJ2-1; V gene: TRBV5-1
CDR3 protein: CASSLRAGGNTGELFF; J gene: TRBJ2-2; V gene: TRBV7-3
CDR3 protein: CASSQAGSRNYGYTF; J gene: TRBJ1-2; V gene: TRBV4-3
CDR3 protein: CASSQAPGTSYGYTF; J gene: TRBJ1-2; V gene: TRBV4-1
CDR3 protein: CASSRPRPSYEQYF; J gene: TRBJ2-7; V gene: TRBV18
CDR3 protein: CASSKTAYEQYF; J gene: TRBJ2-7; V gene: TRBV11-2
CDR3 protein: CATSRPTSAQETQYF; J gene: TRBJ2-5; V gene: TRBV15
CDR3 protein: CASSLGLAVRYNEQFF; J gene: TRBJ2-1; V gene: TRBV7-2
CDR3 protein: CASSQERGYGSPLHF; J gene: TRBJ1-6; V gene: TRBV4-3
CDR3 protein: CASSPRTSYNEQFF; J gene: TRBJ2-1; V gene: TRBV5-1
CDR3 protein: CASRPLGGGTEAFF; J gene: TRBJ1-1; V gene: TRBV19
CDR3 protein: CAISRQGIDGYTF; J gene: TRBJ1-2; V gene: TRBV10-3
CDR3 protein: CASSRTGASYEQYF; J gene: TRBJ2-7; V gene: TRBV12-3/TRBV12-4
CDR3 protein: CASSLFPSSGGQNTGELFF; J gene: TRBJ2-2; V gene: TRBV7-6
CDR3 protein: CASSPRSGLISTDTQYF; J gene: TRBJ2-3; V gene: TRBV18
CDR3 protein: CATSDFYGYTF; J gene: TRBJ1-2; V gene: TRBV24-1
CDR3 protein: CASSESISYNEQFF; J gene: TRBJ2-1; V gene: TRBV5-6
CDR3 protein: CASSSGPAGGIDEQFF; J gene: TRBJ2-1; V gene: TRBV7-6
CDR3 protein: CASSPGQGNQPQHF; J gene: TRBJ1-5; V gene: TRBV5-1
CDR3 protein: CASSHSGTGEIF; J gene: TRBJ2-1; V gene: TRBV4-3
CDR3 protein: CASSLDVSYEQYF; J gene: TRBJ2-7; V gene: TRBV7-2
CDR3 protein: CASSPLAGDEQFF; J gene: TRBJ2-1; V gene: TRBV28